A selection of T cell receptor beta chains follows, all from one sample in a study of cytomegalovirus exposure and HLA in healthy donors. Data came from immunoSEQ multiplex PCR; TCRdb stores just in-frame clones and leaves some out. The sample has some 150,000 clones, roughly 85% seen once. Sequencing was carried out using PBMCs. These receptors originate from a woman aged 25 to 39 in good health and CMV-seronegative. CDR3s leave out the opening cysteine and the closing phenylalanine or tryptophan. The order of the fields is CDR3 protein, V gene.

CDR3 protein: ASSSGTGIFYEQY
V gene: TRBV11-2

CDR3 protein: ASSLGQVGEDGYT
V gene: TRBV5-1

CDR3 protein: ASSLGGQPLLNTEAF
V gene: TRBV7-3

CDR3 protein: ASSSIGIAGGIRADTQY
V gene: TRBV7-2

CDR3 protein: ASSSGTSRHEQF
V gene: TRBV11-3

CDR3 protein: ASSPTGYNEQF
V gene: TRBV5-5

CDR3 protein: ASSRGDTEAF
V gene: TRBV18

CDR3 protein: ALGTSGRARSVKTQY
V gene: TRBV30

CDR3 protein: ASQEGMNTEAF
V gene: TRBV10-2

CDR3 protein: ASTKKTGLRSYEQY
V gene: TRBV6-4

CDR3 protein: ASSPRLAGENEQY
V gene: TRBV18

CDR3 protein: ASSSQPLAGGPYNEQF
V gene: TRBV7-3

CDR3 protein: ASSNPTGPYEQY
V gene: TRBV19

CDR3 protein: ASGQGEWRVYT
V gene: TRBV19

CDR3 protein: ASSSGQGGRETQY
V gene: TRBV7-9

CDR3 protein: ASRDRTYEQY
V gene: TRBV27

CDR3 protein: ASSILGATEAF
V gene: TRBV19